The clone carrying this T cell receptor (beta chain) was found a few times. Its antigen is currently unknown. TCRdb re-analysed the RT-PCR reads in MiXCR, keeping a single row per CDR3 protein. The data show roughly 700,000 distinct CDR3 sequences, with 15% to 17% seen just once and 11% held by the top ten. This sample stems from a study of response to subunit inactivated influenza vaccine. Study results and caveats: Authors suggested seasonal influenza vaccinations each recruit few new T cells.

This TCR was recovered from a man aged 50-59 years who received an inactivated influenza vaccine. Material: PBMCs from blood, obtained about 13 days after vaccination.

The DNA of the CDR3 is TGTGCCAGCAGTGCCATCCTCTATGGCTACACCTTC. Translation: CASSAILYGYTF. The chain combines TRBV2 with TRBJ1-2; D call uncertain. The CDR3 totals 12 residues. V shed 4 bases and J shed 4 bases, with 7 bases lying between them. Germline CDR1 SNHLY, CDR2 FYNNEI.